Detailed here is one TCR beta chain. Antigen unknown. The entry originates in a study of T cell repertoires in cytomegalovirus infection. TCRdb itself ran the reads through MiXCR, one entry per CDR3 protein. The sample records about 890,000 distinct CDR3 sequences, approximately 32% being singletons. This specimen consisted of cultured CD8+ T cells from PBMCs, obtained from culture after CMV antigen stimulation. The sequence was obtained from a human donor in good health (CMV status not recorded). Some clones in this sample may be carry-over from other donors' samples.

The DNA of the CDR3 is TGTGCCAGCTCACCCGGAAACCGCGAGCTGTTTTTT. Protein product: CASSPGNRELFF. The gene calls are TRBV18 and TRBJ2-2; D is unresolved. This CDR3 spans 12 amino acids. Germline V gives CDR1 KGHSH, CDR2 LQKENI. Between the trimmed V and J ends, which lost 3 bases and 11 bases, there was a span of 10 bases.